Shown below are 28 T cell receptor beta chains from a single sample sequenced in a study of cytomegalovirus exposure and HLA in healthy donors. PCR amplification relied on 60 Vbeta primers (plus 13 Jbeta primers). The assay was immunoSEQ multiplex PCR, and TCRdb's table has in-frame clones only and misses some. Of about 110,000 clones in the sample, roughly 68% are singletons; the top ten hold approximately 0.9%. The sequenced sample was PBMCs. The receptors originated from a woman aged 25-40 years in good health and CMV-seronegative.

The genes are TRBV19 and TRBJ2-1; D not certain. CDR3 length equals 12 residues. With 3 bases removed from V and 5 bases from J, the gap between germline ends came to 5 bases. Germline-derived CDR1 and CDR2 are LNHDA and SQIVND (reference sequence). The CDR3 sequence: CASSMRNNEQFF. DNA of the CDR3: TGTGCCAGTAGTATGAGGAACAATGAGCAGTTCTTC.

This clone is a singleton in its sample. The rearrangement uses TRBV27 and TRBJ1-5; no reliable D call. The V gene lost 3 bases and the J gene lost 6 bases, with 12 bases spanning the gap. Per the germline V gene, CDR1 is MNHEY and CDR2 is SMNVEV (reference sequence). This CDR3 contains 14 residues. For the CDR3, the DNA is TGTGCCAGCAGTTTTGGCGGGCCGGGTCAGCCCCAGCATTTT. It encodes CASSFGGPGQPQHF.

The chain joins TRBV5-5 to TRBJ1-2, with TRBD1 matching 9 bases. Germline lookup yields CDR1 SGHKS and CDR2 YYEKEE (reference sequence). This CDR3 has 13 residues. The trim removed 0 bases at V and 8 bases at J, leaving 2 bases unmatched. CDR3 DNA: TGTGCCAGCAGCTTGGCCGGGACAGGGGGCTACACCTTC. This encodes CASSLAGTGGYTF.

The V call is TRBV5-1, the J call TRBJ1-2; D unclear. V was cut by 0 bases and J by 6 bases, with 12 bases left in between. Germline lookup yields CDR1 SGHRS and CDR2 YFSETQ. The CDR3 has 14 residues. CDR3 region: CASSLAPPGDGYTF. As DNA, the CDR3 is TGCGCCAGCAGCTTGGCTCCCCCCGGGGATGGCTACACCTTC.

The chain carries TRBV27 and TRBJ1-1, with 7 bases identical to TRBD1. CDR1 MNHEY and CDR2 SMNVEV come from the germline V gene (reference sequence). The ends lost 5 bases at V and 1 base at J; junction bases unmatched: 7. The CDR3 runs 15 residues. CDR3 protein: CASSTDRGRNTEAFF. CDR3 DNA sequence: TGTGCCAGCAGTACAGATAGGGGGCGGAACACTGAAGCTTTCTTT.

This clone was counted many times. CDR3: CASPPLAGMGETQYF. CDR3 in DNA: TGTGCCAGCCCGCCCCTAGCGGGAATGGGAGAGACCCAGTACTTC. The chain combines TRBV6-7 with TRBJ2-5; 9 bases are a match to TRBD2. TRBV6-7 is filed as an ORF, its function uncertain. V trimming: 8 bases; J trimming: 4 bases; junction bases outside the gene matches: 11. This CDR3 comprises 15 residues.

The chain uses TRBV5-1 and TRBJ2-6; 7 positions match TRBD1. Trimming at V came to 4 bases and at J to 4 bases, leaving 5 bases not matched to a gene. Germline lookup yields CDR1 SGHRS and CDR2 YFSETQ. This CDR3 has 15 amino acids. The CDR3 DNA reads TGCGCCAGCAGCATAGGGACAGCCGGGGCCAACGTCCTGACTTTC. This sequence encodes CASSIGTAGANVLTF.

The chain has TRBV14 and TRBJ1-2, with D tentatively TRBD1 (5 bases). The V end was cut by 0 bases, the J end by 10 bases, with 21 bases between. CDR1 is SGHDN, CDR2 FVKESK, per germline. The CDR3 sequence is 16 residues long. The chain's CDR3 is CASSQDRRWQGENYTF. The CDR3, as DNA: TGTGCCAGCAGCCAAGACCGACGCTGGCAGGGTGAGAACTACACCTTC.

The sample holds a few counts of this clone. The chain is built from TRBV7-8 and TRBJ1-4, with D maybe TRBD1 (6 bases). Germline V gives CDR1 SGHVS, CDR2 FQNEAQ. This CDR3 is built from 16 residues. The V gene lost 0 bases and the J gene lost 8 bases, with 16 bases spanning the gap. CDR3 coding DNA: TGTGCCAGCAGCTTAGCGGGGGGGCGGCTCCTAGAAAAACTGTTTTTT. As protein: CASSLAGGRLLEKLFF. Using reference TRBV7-8 and TRBJ1-4 for the parts outside the CDR3, the full variable domain is GAGVSQSPRYKVAKRGQDVALRCDPISGHVSLFWYQQALGQGPEFLTYFQNEAQLDKSGLPSDRFFAERPEGSVSTLKIQRTQQEDSAVYLCASSLAGGRLLEKLFFGSGTQLSVL.

The chain is built from TRBV5-1 and TRBJ2-1; tentative D call: TRBD2 (6 bases). V was shortened by 4 bases and J by 0 bases, with 11 bases between the two germline ends. The CDR3 sequence is 15 residues long. The V gene's germline CDR1 is SGHRS and CDR2 YFSETQ. This CDR3 is CASSLDGGSYNEQFF. CDR3 DNA sequence: TGCGCCAGCAGCCTTGACGGGGGCTCCTACAATGAGCAGTTCTTC. The full variable domain, its missing parts supplied by reference TRBV5-1 and TRBJ2-1, is KAGVTQTPRYLIKTRGQQVTLSCSPISGHRSVSWYQQTPGQGLQFLFEYFSETQRNKGNFPGRFSGRQFSNSRSEMNVSTLELGDSALYLCASSLDGGSYNEQFFGPGTRLTVL.

The CDR3 is CASNQGGPNTGELFF. The CDR3 DNA follows: TGCGCCAGTAACCAGGGGGGCCCGAACACCGGGGAGCTGTTTTTT. The chain employs TRBV5-1 and TRBJ2-2, with TRBD1 as a possible D gene (7 bases). V lost 8 bases and J 0 bases, leaving 14 bases between the germline ends. The CDR3 runs to 15 residues. Germline V gene data show CDR1 as SGHRS and CDR2 as YFSETQ. The entire variable domain, with the rest obtained from reference TRBV5-1 and TRBJ2-2, is as follows: KAGVTQTPRYLIKTRGQQVTLSCSPISGHRSVSWYQQTPGQGLQFLFEYFSETQRNKGNFPGRFSGRQFSNSRSEMNVSTLELGDSALYLCASNQGGPNTGELFFGEGSRLTVL.

The genes are TRBV6-1 and TRBJ1-4; maybe TRBD1 (5 bases). V shed 2 bases and J shed 2 bases, with 15 bases lying between them. This CDR3 comprises 17 residues. Germline V CDR1 and CDR2: MNHNS, SASEGT. In DNA form, the CDR3 reads TGTGCCAGCAGTGAATTGGCGGGGGATCTGACTAATGAAAAACTGTTTTTT. It is translated as CASSELAGDLTNEKLFF.

CDR3 in DNA: TGTGCCTGGACCCGACAGGAGAACACTGAAGCTTTCTTT. This encodes CAWTRQENTEAFF. The chain uses TRBV30 and TRBJ1-1, with D maybe TRBD1 (6 bases). Germline-derived CDR1 and CDR2 are GTSNPN and SVGIG (reference sequence). This CDR3 is built from 13 residues. Trimming stripped 4 bases from V and 1 base from J, with 10 bases between.

The chain carries TRBV7-9 and TRBJ1-2; the match to TRBD1 covers 7 bases. The CDR3 runs 15 residues. V shed 3 bases, J shed 8 bases, and the junction held 12 bases outside the gene matches. Germline-derived CDR1 and CDR2 are SEHNR and FQNEAQ (reference sequence). CDR3 amino acids: CASSFVQGSIEGYTF. The DNA of the CDR3 is TGTGCCAGCAGCTTCGTACAGGGGTCGATTGAGGGCTACACCTTC.

This chain connects TRBV30 to TRBJ1-2; 7 bases agree with TRBD1. CDR1 and CDR2 (germline): GTSNPN, SVGIG (reference sequence). This CDR3 contains 13 residues. V shed 4 bases and J 3 bases; nucleotides not matched to a gene: 5. CDR3 residues: CAWMGDSHYGYTF. In DNA, the CDR3 is TGTGCCTGGATGGGGGACAGTCACTATGGCTACACCTTC.

The chain couples TRBV28 to TRBJ1-5, with TRBD1 matching 8 bases. The CDR3 length is 18 residues. Germline CDR1 MDHEN, CDR2 SYDVKM. V lost 0 bases to trimming and J lost 1 base; unmatched junction nucleotides: 8. CDR3: CASSLWGTGRPSNQPQHF. For the CDR3, the DNA is TGTGCCAGCAGTTTATGGGGGACAGGACGCCCCAGCAATCAGCCCCAGCATTTT.

CDR3 residues: CAWSFFGGRSEAFF. The CDR3 coding sequence is TGTGCCTGGAGTTTTTTTGGGGGGAGGAGCGAAGCTTTCTTT. This chain links TRBV30 with TRBJ1-1; D might be TRBD1 (5 bases). This CDR3 region has 14 residues. V was clipped by 2 bases and J by 8 bases, with 18 bases between them. Germline lookup yields CDR1 GTSNPN and CDR2 SVGIG (reference sequence).

This rearrangement joins TRBV5-1 to TRBJ2-5; 9 positions agree with TRBD1. Losses at the gene ends were 3 bases for V and 5 bases for J; bases not matched to a gene: 5. Germline CDR1 is SGHRS and CDR2 is YFSETQ. The CDR3 is 14 residues long. The CDR3 DNA sequence: TGCGCCAGCAGCTCCACAGGGGGCGGGGAGACCCAGTACTTC. This translates into CASSSTGGGETQYF.

The table lists this clone with a few counts. DNA for the CDR3: TGTGCCTGGAGTGGACTAGCGGGAGGATATGTTGAGCAGTTCTTC. This gives the protein CAWSGLAGGYVEQFF. This sequence joins TRBV30 and TRBJ2-1, with 13 bases that match TRBD2. Germline V lookup: CDR1 GTSNPN, CDR2 SVGIG (reference sequence). The CDR3 runs to 15 residues. The V gene end was trimmed by 1 base and the J gene end by 9 bases; junction bases not matched to a gene: 6. The whole variable domain, filled in from reference TRBV30 and TRBJ2-1, reads SQTIHQWPATLVQPVGSPLSLECTVEGTSNPNLYWYRQAAGRGLQLLFYSVGIGQISSEVPQNLSASRPQDRQFILSSKKLLLSDSGFYLCAWSGLAGGYVEQFFGPGTRLTVL.

This clone was seen just once. The chain joins TRBV7-2 to TRBJ1-6; 8 bases align to TRBD1. The length of the CDR3 is 17 residues. CDR1 and CDR2 (germline): SGHTA, FQGNSA. Unmatched junction bases numbered 11, after V lost 1 base and J lost 9 bases. CDR3 amino acids: CASSLVGTGDPSSPLHF. The CDR3 nucleotides read TGTGCCAGCAGCTTAGTTGGGACAGGCGATCCCTCTTCACCCCTCCACTTT.

The chain couples TRBV6-1 to TRBJ2-3; 9 bases match TRBD2. J gave up 0 bases and V 0 bases, and 10 bases lay outside the gene matches. The CDR3 covers 19 residues. Germline V gives CDR1 MNHNS, CDR2 SASEGT. CDR3 protein: CASSEARSSGGASTDTQYF. The CDR3 DNA follows: TGTGCCAGCAGTGAAGCTCGGAGTAGCGGGGGAGCTAGCACAGATACGCAGTATTTT.

The chain recombines TRBV18 with TRBJ2-3, with D possibly matching TRBD1 (6 bases). The V end was cut by 5 bases, the J end by 7 bases, with 10 bases between. This CDR3 is 12 amino acids long. Germline V CDR1 and CDR2: KGHSH, LQKENI. CDR3 bases: TGTGCCAGCTCAAAAGACAGGTATACGCAGTATTTT. Translated: CASSKDRYTQYF.

V usage is TRBV7-9 and J usage is TRBJ1-4; possibly TRBD1 for D (5 bases). Germline CDR1 and CDR2: SEHNR and FQNEAQ (reference sequence). The CDR3 runs to 15 residues. Trimming cost V 5 bases and J 2 bases, with 12 bases left between them. CDR3: CASSLAKGTNEKLFF. The CDR3 DNA is TGTGCCAGCAGCCTCGCCAAGGGGACTAATGAAAAACTGTTTTTT.

The V call is TRBV5-6, the J call TRBJ2-5; D might be TRBD2 (5 bases). This CDR3 has 14 residues. The V and J ends lost 0 bases and 1 base respectively, with 7 bases between them. The V gene's germline CDR1 is SGHDT and CDR2 YYEEEE. CDR3 sequence: CASSLGLRQETQYF. The CDR3, as DNA: TGTGCCAGCAGCTTGGGACTACGCCAAGAGACCCAGTACTTC.

J is TRBJ1-3 and V is TRBV30; no clear D. CDR1 is GTSNPN and CDR2 is SVGIG in the germline V gene (reference sequence). The ends were cut back, 3 bases at V and 2 bases at J, with 14 bases in the middle. CDR3 length equals 15 residues. The CDR3 sequence: CAWRTPRPAGNTIYF. CDR3 coding DNA: TGTGCCTGGAGAACCCCCAGGCCGGCTGGAAACACCATATATTTT.

J is TRBJ1-5 and V is TRBV6-1, with D unclear. The germline gives CDR1 MNHNS, CDR2 SASEGT. The CDR3 covers 14 residues. V gave up 6 bases and J gave up 9 bases, with 18 bases separating them. The CDR3 DNA is TGTGCCAGCAGAGAATCAACAGTTGCGCGGCCCCAGCATTTT. It encodes CASRESTVARPQHF.

This sequence joins TRBV5-1 and TRBJ1-1; D perhaps matches TRBD1 (6 bases). Trimming cost V 3 bases and J 1 base, with 7 bases left between them. Germline V gene sequence: CDR1 SGHRS, CDR2 YFSETQ. CDR3 length equals 13 residues. As DNA, the CDR3 is TGCGCCAGCAGCTGGACAGAGAACACTGAAGCTTTCTTT. This sequence encodes CASSWTENTEAFF.

The chain links TRBV27 to TRBJ1-1; D ambiguous. V lost 3 bases and J 6 bases, leaving 11 bases between the germline ends. This CDR3 is built from 13 residues. Looked up from germline, CDR1 is MNHEY and CDR2 is SMNVEV (reference sequence). CDR3 in DNA: TGTGCCAGCAGTTTCTCCGACAAGTCTGAAGCTTTCTTT. As protein: CASSFSDKSEAFF.